This T cell receptor (beta chain) was sequenced during a study of shared clonotypes between healthy human individuals (dated by TCRdb to about 2020). As for the study more broadly: The cohort included three men and a couple of women between 18 and 49 years of age. For each donor, CD4 naive and CD4 memory were each given three plates, CD8 naive was given two plates, and CD8 memory was given one plate. The study deeply sequenced blood TCR repertoires of several healthy adults to estimate repertoire size and the extent of clonotype sharing between individuals. Each donor's leukapheresis produced roughly between roughly 0.94 and 9.5 billion PBMCs. To increase sequencing depth and limit assay-specific biases, TCR repertoire library preparation and sequencing were carried out by different laboratories using diverse techniques.

Only a few counts were recorded for this clone. Its antigen has not been determined. Base quality data are lacking; no much larger clone is found one base away. Donors were healthy HIV-negative adults with no recently reported acute infections or vaccinations. Only Caucasian adults living in Nashville, Tennessee, USA were represented among the donors. Magnetic negative selection was used to enrich CD4+ T cells, after which naive cells were positively selected on CD45RA and the negative fraction became the memory subset. After blood collection by leukapheresis, PBMCs were isolated using Ficoll-Histopaque density gradient centrifugation and then cryopreserved in the vapor phase of liquid nitrogen. Analytical flow cytometry was used to check the purity and quantity of every magnetically sorted T cell population. Each sorted fraction had its genomic DNA isolated and then quantified by UV absorbance on a Nanodrop 2000c.

Using the deep immunoSEQ assay, multiplex PCR amplified TCR CDR3 regions from genomic DNA. Genomic DNA extracted from each cell subset was distributed evenly over all wells of several immunoSEQ 96-well plates, and each plate served as one replicate. For sorted subsets, about 0.2 ug genomic DNA, equal to some 28,000 T cell genomes, was loaded into each replicate PCR. Purified libraries were quantified with a Qubit 3.0 fluorometer, sized on a Bioanalyzer 2100, and re-quantified with the KAPA Library Quantification kit. Every immunoSEQ 96-well plate was sequenced on a dedicated single-read 150-cycle Illumina NextSeq 550 flow cell. The study's processing was this. Because the immunoSEQ output held only junctional sequences and lacked quality scores, the filtering could not match the filtering applied to full-length reads. Sequences were annotated with PyIR, a Python wrapper for IgBLAST v1.9, using IMGT germline references to assign V/J genes and CDR3. Reads were filtered out if the reads had weak V/J assignments (E-value above 1e-6), no CDR3, stop codons, out-of-frame junctions, or ambiguous translated residues. V3J clonotypes were defined as sequences sharing the same inferred V gene, J gene, and CDR3 amino acid sequence. The percentage overlap between two repertoires was calculated by dividing the number of shared unique clonotypes by the size of the smaller repertoire. Repertoire richness was assessed with RTK rarefaction, the Chao1 estimator, and Recon v2.1 estimates of unobserved clonotypes. Generation probabilities for all TCRbeta clonotypes obtained by the gDNA method from four donors were computed using OLGA. Held by TCRdb, this immuneACCESS table contains in-frame sequences only and omits some clones. Under half of the omission traces to an unresolved V gene where checked; the cause of the rest is unknown. V and J calls and clone size are those listed in that table; D and trimming were worked out from the DNA. This sample gives roughly 500,000 clones in total; around 96% of them show up just once. Roughly 0.06% of the sample is taken by the ten largest.

Counted from cysteine to phenylalanine, this CDR3 has 15 amino acids. The read is trimmed to its CDR3 DNA, 45 bases read in frame from base 1. The germline V gene (reference sequence) specifies MNHEY as CDR1 and SMNVEV as CDR2. V and J are truncated by 7 bases and 7 bases respectively, leaving an intervening sequence of 20 bases. Results the study describes overall, beyond this receptor: Sampling was restricted to blood, and TCR repertoires in tissues likely differ from the TCR repertoires found in blood. When a few donors were compared, the shared fraction of clonotypes was about 5.4% for naive CD4, more than 3% for naive CD8, more than 2% for memory CD4, and 0.35% to 0.4% for memory CD8. Naive subsets generally had larger estimated clonotype richness than memory subsets. Even with the large sequencing depth, rarefaction of the sorted-subset datasets indicated that sequencing was incomplete. Higher generation probabilities were observed for clonotypes shared by all four sorted-subset donors than for non-shared clonotypes. Because the study included only a small number of donors, the genetic and exposure-history diversity represented was limited. Based on pairwise subsampling, the degree of clonotype sharing among donors was expected to be affected by sequencing depth.

Sequencing was carried out using naive CD4+ T cells sorted from blood. What the cell subset or site label conveys for this sample: CD45RA+ positively selected. The TCR originated in a woman aged 25 to 39 in good health. Recombination joined TRBV27 with TRBJ1-5; perhaps TRBD1 is the D gene, with 6 bases matching. CDR3 loop: CASTPSWGARQPQHF. The nucleotide sequence reads TGTGCCAGCACCCCAAGTTGGGGGGCCAGGCAGCCCCAGCATTTT.